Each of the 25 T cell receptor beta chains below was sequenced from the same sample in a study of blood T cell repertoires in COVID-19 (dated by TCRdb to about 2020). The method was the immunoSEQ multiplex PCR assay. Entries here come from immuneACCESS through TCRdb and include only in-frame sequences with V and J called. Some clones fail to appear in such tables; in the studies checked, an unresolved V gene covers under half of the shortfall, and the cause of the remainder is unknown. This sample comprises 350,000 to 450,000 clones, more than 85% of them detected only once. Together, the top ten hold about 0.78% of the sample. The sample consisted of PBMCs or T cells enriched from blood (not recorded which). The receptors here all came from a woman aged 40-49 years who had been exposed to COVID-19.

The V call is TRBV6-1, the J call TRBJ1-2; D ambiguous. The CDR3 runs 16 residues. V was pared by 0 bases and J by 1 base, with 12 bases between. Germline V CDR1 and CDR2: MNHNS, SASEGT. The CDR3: CASSEARRGSNYGYTF. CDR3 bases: TGTGCCAGCAGTGAAGCTAGGCGCGGGAGTAACTATGGCTACACCTTC.

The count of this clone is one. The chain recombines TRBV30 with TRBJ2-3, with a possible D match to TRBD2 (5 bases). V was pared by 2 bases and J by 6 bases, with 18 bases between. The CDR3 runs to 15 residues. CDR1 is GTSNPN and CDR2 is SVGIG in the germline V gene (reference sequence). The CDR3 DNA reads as TGTGCCTGGAGTTTCTCCTTGGGAGTATCGGATACGCAGTATTTT. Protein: CAWSFSLGVSDTQYF. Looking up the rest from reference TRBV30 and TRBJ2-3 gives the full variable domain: SQTIHQWPATLVQPVGSPLSLECTVEGTSNPNLYWYRQAAGRGLQLLFYSVGIGQISSEVPQNLSASRPQDRQFILSSKKLLLSDSGFYLCAWSFSLGVSDTQYFGPGTRLTVL.

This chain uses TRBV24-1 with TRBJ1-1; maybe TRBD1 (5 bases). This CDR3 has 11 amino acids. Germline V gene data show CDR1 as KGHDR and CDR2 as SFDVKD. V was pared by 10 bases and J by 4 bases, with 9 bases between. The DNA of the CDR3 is TGTGCCACGAAAAGGGGCACTGAAGCTTTCTTT. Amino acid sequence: CATKRGTEAFF.

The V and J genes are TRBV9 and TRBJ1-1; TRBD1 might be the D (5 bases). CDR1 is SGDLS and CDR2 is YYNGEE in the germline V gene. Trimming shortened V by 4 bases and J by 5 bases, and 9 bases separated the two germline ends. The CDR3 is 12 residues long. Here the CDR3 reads CASSPGETEAFF. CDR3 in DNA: TGTGCCAGCAGCCCGGGGGAAACTGAAGCTTTCTTT.

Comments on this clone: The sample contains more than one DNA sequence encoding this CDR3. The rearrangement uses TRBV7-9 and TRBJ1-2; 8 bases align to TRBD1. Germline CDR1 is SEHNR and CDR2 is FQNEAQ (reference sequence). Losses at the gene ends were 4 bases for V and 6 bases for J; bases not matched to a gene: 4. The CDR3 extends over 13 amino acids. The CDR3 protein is CASSYGTGDGYTF. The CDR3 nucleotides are TGTGCCAGCAGCTATGGGACAGGAGATGGCTACACCTTC.

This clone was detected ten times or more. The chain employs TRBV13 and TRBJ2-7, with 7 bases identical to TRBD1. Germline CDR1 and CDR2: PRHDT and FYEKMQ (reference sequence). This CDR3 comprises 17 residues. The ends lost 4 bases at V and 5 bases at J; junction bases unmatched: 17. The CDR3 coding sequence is TGTGCCAGCAGCTCCCACCTAACGAACAGGGGAAAGGACGAGCAGTACTTC. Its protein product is CASSSHLTNRGKDEQYF.

The CDR3 reads CASSVGPRSSYEQYF. The CDR3 coding sequence is TGTGCCAGCAGCGTGGGACCCAGGTCTTCCTACGAGCAGTACTTC. The genes are TRBV5-6 and TRBJ2-7; D may be TRBD1 or TRBD2 (5 bases each). Germline V lookup: CDR1 SGHDT, CDR2 YYEEEE. V was shortened by 4 bases and J by 1 base, with 15 bases between the two germline ends. This CDR3 has 15 residues.

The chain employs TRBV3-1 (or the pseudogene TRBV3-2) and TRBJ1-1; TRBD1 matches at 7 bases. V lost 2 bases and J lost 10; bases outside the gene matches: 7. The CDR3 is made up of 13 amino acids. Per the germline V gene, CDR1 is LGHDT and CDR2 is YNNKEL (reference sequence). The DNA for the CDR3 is TGTGCCAGCAGCCAAAGGATGAACAGGGGAGCTTTCTTT. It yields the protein CASSQRMNRGAFF.

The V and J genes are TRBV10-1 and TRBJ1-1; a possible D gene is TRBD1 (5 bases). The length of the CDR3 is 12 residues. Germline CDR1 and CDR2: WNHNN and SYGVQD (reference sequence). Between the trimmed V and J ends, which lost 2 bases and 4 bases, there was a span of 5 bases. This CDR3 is CASSEQGTEAFF. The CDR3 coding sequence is TGCGCCAGCAGTGAGCAGGGCACTGAAGCTTTCTTT.

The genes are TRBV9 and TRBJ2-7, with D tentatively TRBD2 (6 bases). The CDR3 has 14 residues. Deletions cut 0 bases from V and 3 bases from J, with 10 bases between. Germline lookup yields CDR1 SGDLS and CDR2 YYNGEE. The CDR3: CASSVGGVDYEQYF. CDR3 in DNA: TGTGCCAGCAGCGTAGGCGGGGTGGACTACGAGCAGTACTTC.

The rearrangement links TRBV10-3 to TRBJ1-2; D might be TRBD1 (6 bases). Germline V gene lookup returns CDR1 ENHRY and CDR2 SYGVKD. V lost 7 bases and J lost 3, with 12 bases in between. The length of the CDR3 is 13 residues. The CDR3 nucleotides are TGTGCCATCAAGGGGGACGAGCACTATGGCTACACCTTC. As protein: CAIKGDEHYGYTF.

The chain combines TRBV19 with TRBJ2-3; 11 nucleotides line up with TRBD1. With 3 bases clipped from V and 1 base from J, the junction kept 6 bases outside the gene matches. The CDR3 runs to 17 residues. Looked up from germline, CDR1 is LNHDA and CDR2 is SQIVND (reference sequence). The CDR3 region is CASSMRGTGGGTDTQYF. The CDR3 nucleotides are TGTGCCAGTAGTATGAGAGGGACAGGGGGTGGCACAGATACGCAGTATTTT. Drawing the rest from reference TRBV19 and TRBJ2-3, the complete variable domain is DGGITQSPKYLFRKEGQNVTLSCEQNLNHDAMYWYRQDPGQGLRLIYYSQIVNDFQKGDIAEGYSVSREKKESFPLTVTSAQKNPTAFYLCASSMRGTGGGTDTQYFGPGTRLTVL.

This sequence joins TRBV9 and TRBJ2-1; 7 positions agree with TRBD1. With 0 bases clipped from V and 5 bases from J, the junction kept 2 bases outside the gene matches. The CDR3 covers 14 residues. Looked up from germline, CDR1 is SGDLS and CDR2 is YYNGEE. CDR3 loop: CASSVGDSHNEQFF. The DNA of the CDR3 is TGTGCCAGCAGCGTAGGGGACAGTCACAATGAGCAGTTCTTC.

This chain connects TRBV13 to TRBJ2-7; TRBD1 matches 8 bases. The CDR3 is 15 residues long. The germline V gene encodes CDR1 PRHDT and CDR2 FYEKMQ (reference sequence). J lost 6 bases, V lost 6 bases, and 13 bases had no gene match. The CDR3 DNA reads TGTGCCAGCAGACAATTACAGGGGGGCTACTCCGAGCAGTACTTC. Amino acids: CASRQLQGGYSEQYF.

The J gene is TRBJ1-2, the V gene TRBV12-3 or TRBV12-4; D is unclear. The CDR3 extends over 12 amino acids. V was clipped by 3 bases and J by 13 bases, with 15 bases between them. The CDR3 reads CASSFPGTVGTF. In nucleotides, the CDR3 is TGTGCCAGCAGTTTTCCAGGCACCGTTGGCACCTTC.

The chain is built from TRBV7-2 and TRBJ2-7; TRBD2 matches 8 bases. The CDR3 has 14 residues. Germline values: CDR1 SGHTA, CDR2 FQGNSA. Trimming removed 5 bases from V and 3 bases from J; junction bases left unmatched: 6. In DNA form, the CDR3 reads TGTGCCAGCAGCCTTAGCGGGAATAACTACGAGCAGTACTTC. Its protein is CASSLSGNNYEQYF.

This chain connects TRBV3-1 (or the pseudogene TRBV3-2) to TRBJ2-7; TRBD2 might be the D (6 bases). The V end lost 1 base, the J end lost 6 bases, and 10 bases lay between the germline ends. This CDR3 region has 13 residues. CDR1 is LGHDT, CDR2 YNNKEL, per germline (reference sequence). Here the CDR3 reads CASSQVKGGEQYF. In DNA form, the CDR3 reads TGTGCCAGCAGCCAAGTAAAGGGAGGCGAGCAGTACTTC.

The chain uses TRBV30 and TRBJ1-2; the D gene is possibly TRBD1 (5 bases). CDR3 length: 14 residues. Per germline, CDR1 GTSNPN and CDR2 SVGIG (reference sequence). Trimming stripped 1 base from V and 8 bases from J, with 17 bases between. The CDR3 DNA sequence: TGTGCCTGGAGTGGTAGGGGTCTAACTATGGGCTACACCTTC. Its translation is CAWSGRGLTMGYTF.

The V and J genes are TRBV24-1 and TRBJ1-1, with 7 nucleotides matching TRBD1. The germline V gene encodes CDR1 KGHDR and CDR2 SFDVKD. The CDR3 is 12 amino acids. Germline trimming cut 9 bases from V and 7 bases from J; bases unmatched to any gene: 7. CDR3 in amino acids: CATLRGQGEAFF. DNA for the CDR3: TGTGCCACCTTAAGGGGGCAGGGTGAAGCTTTCTTT.

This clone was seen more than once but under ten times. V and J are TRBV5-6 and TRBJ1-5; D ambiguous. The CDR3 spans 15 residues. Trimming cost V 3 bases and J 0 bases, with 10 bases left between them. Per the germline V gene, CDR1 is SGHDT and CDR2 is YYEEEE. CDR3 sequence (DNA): TGTGCCAGCAGCTCCTCAGGTTATAGCAATCAGCCCCAGCATTTT. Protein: CASSSSGYSNQPQHF.

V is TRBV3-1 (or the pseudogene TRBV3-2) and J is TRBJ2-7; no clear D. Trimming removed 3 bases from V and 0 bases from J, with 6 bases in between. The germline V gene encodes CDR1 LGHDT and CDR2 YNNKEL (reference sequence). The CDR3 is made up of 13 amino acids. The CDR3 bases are TGTGCCAGCAGCCAGTATCGCTCCTACGAGCAGTACTTC. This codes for CASSQYRSYEQYF.

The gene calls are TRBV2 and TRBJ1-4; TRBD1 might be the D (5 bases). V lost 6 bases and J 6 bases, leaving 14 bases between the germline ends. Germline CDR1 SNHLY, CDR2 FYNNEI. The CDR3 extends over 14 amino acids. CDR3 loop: CASRGRRADEKLFF. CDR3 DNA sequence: TGTGCCAGCAGGGGGCGACGGGCAGATGAAAAACTGTTTTTT.

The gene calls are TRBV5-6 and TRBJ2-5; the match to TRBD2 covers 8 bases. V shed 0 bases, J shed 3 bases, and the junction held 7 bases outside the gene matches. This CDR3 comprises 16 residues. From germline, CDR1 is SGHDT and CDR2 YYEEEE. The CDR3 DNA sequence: TGTGCCAGCAGCTTGGTTTTAGGGACTAGAGAAGAGACCCAGTACTTC. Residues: CASSLVLGTREETQYF.

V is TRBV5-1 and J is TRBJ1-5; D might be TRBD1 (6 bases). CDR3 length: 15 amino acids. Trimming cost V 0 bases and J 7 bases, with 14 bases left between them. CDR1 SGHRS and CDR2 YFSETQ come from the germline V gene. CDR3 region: CASSLDGGARQPQHF. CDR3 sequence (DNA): TGCGCCAGCAGCTTGGATGGGGGGGCACGGCAGCCCCAGCATTTT.

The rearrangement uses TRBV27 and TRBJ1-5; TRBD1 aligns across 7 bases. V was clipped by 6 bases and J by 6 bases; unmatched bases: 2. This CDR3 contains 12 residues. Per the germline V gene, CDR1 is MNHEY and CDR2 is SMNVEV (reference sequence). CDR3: CASRQGSQPQHF. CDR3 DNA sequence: TGTGCCAGCAGACAGGGGAGTCAGCCCCAGCATTTT.